A selection of T cell receptor beta chains follows, all from one sample in a study of blood T cell repertoires in COVID-19. The protocol was immunoSEQ multiplex PCR, while the TCRdb copy is restricted to in-frame clones and leaves out a portion. The sample yields some 290,000 clones, around 90% seen once. The specimen sequenced was peripheral blood. Every receptor here comes from a woman in her forties or fifties who had recovered from COVID-19. The CDR3 runs from the conserved cysteine through the conserved F or W. A D gene is named only where the DNA matches it firmly. Where a row states a size, it is once, few, many or the class of an expanded clone; other rows omit it.

j_call clone_size d_call cdr3_length v_call cdr3_nt cdr3_aa
TRBJ2-3 NA TRBD1 14 TRBV5-4 TGTGCCAGCAGACGGGGACAGAACGCAGATACGCAGTATTTT CASRRGQNADTQYF
TRBJ1-5 NA NA 24 TRBV6-4 TGTGCCAGCAGTGACTCGAGTCGCGTGGGAAGGGTGTGGGGACTTAGTTATAGCAATCAGCCCCAGCATTTT CASSDSSRVGRVWGLSYSNQPQHF
TRBJ2-3 NA NA 14 TRBV29-1 TGCAGCGTTGATCAAGTCCGGGGAACAGATACGCAGTATTTT CSVDQVRGTDTQYF
TRBJ1-6 NA NA 15 TRBV3-1/TRBV3-2 TGTGCCAGCAGCCAAGTGACCGCGGGGAATTCACCCCTCCACTTT CASSQVTAGNSPLHF
TRBJ1-1 NA NA 15 TRBV6-5 TGTGCCAGCAGTTACCTCAGATTCATGAACACTGAAGCTTTCTTT CASSYLRFMNTEAFF
TRBJ1-1 NA NA 14 TRBV9 TGTGCCAGCAGCGTAGCGGGGTATAGTACTGAAGCTTTCTTT CASSVAGYSTEAFF
TRBJ2-1 NA NA 15 TRBV6-5 TGTGCCAGCAGTTATTTACTAGTTGGACGGGATGAGCAGTTCTTC CASSYLLVGRDEQFF
TRBJ2-6 NA NA 14 TRBV19 TGTGCCAGTAGACAGGGATCGGGGGCCAACGTCCTGACTTTC CASRQGSGANVLTF
TRBJ2-2 NA NA 12 TRBV7-3 TGTGCCAGCAGCTCTCTCGGCGGGGAGCTGTTTTTT CASSSLGGELFF
TRBJ1-2 NA TRBD1 13 TRBV12-3/TRBV12-4 TGTGCCAGCAGTTCGCCGACAGGGGGCGGCTACACCTTC CASSSPTGGGYTF
TRBJ2-7 once NA 14 TRBV6-5 TGTGCCAGCAGTCATAGGACACGGACCTACGAGCAGTACTTC CASSHRTRTYEQYF
TRBJ2-7 NA NA 13 TRBV5-6 TGTGCCAGCACCTCGGACTGGGGGCTCGAGCAGTACTTC CASTSDWGLEQYF
TRBJ2-3 NA TRBD1 15 TRBV4-3 TGCGCCAGCAGCCGTTCGACAGGGGCCACAGATACGCAGTATTTT CASSRSTGATDTQYF
TRBJ2-7 NA NA 12 TRBV30 TGTGCCTGGAGTGTCCGGCCAGGCGAGCAGTACTTC CAWSVRPGEQYF
TRBJ1-5 NA TRBD1 16 TRBV18 TGTGCCAGCTCATTTTCCGGGACAGGGAACAATCAGCCCCAGCATTTT CASSFSGTGNNQPQHF
TRBJ1-1 NA TRBD1 15 TRBV30 TGTGCCTGGGGGACCGGGACAGGGAGGGACACTGAAGCTTTCTTT CAWGTGTGRDTEAFF
TRBJ2-5 NA TRBD2 15 TRBV19 TGTGCCAGTAGTACCGTAGCGGGGGCCCAAGAGACCCAGTACTTC CASSTVAGAQETQYF
TRBJ1-3 NA NA 15 TRBV6-5 TGTGCCAGCAGTTACCAGGGGTCCCCTGGAAACACCATATATTTT CASSYQGSPGNTIYF
TRBJ2-5 NA TRBD1 14 TRBV24-1 TGTGCCACCAGTGAGGCAGGGGGCAGGGAGACCCAGTACTTC CATSEAGGRETQYF
TRBJ2-7 NA NA 12 TRBV6-5 TGTGCCACGACGGACAGTCTAGACGAGCAGTACTTC CATTDSLDEQYF